This T cell receptor (beta chain) was identified in a study of T-cell reconstitution after alpha-beta-depleted transplantation in children. Findings of the study overall: At day 60, the high TCRbeta diversity found in some patients originated from recipient T cells and thymic progenitors that had survived. T-cell counts and diversity were attributed mostly to newly produced T cells one year after transplant. Reportedly, only several hundred clones from non-depleted graft cells drove alpha-beta T-cell counts at about two months.

The germline V and J ends were trimmed by 1 base and 8 bases, with 10 bases remaining between them. Germline CDR1 reads SGHRS; CDR2 reads YFSETQ. The CDR3 is made up of 13 amino acids. Using unique molecular identifiers, the investigators prepared the TCRbeta library. TCRdb independently ran MiXCR on the PCR reads; one entry per CDR3 protein. This table has approximately 150,000 distinct CDR3 sequences, 8.5% to 10% appearing once. This clonotype was seen ten or more times. Its antigen is as yet unknown. This rearrangement joins TRBV5-1 to TRBJ2-1; D gene unclear. This receptor was obtained from a female patient between 2 and 15 years old who had a stem cell transplant for congenital amegakaryocytic thrombocytopenia, so the T cells may come from the graft donor. The sample was PBMCs, mostly from graft donor cells, taken 180 days after TCRalphabeta/CD19-depleted stem cell transplant. CDR3 sequence (DNA): TGCGCCAGCAGCTTGCCGAAAGAGGATGAGCAGTTCTTC. Translating gives CASSLPKEDEQFF.